This T cell receptor (beta chain) was sequenced for a study of OX40 agonist ivuxolimab in advanced cancers. Study-wide background: Patients in dose escalation had liver, melanoma, kidney or head and neck cancers. Study outcomes and limitations: Among some nonresponders, normalized T-cell clonal expansion was also low. Doses of 0.1 to 3.0 mg/kg were accompanied by clonal expansion of CD4+ and CD8+ blood T cells by week 6. Undetermined was the antigen specificity of the expanded peripheral T cells.

Note on this clone: The antigen remains unidentified.

Germline V gene data show CDR1 as SQVTM and CDR2 as ANQGSEA. The CDR3 has 14 amino acids. Unmatched junction bases numbered 8, after V lost 6 bases and J lost 5 bases. Some clones are missing from TCRdb's copy, which holds only in-frame ones; the method was immunoSEQ multiplex PCR. The sample lists around 74,000 clones; 85% were seen once. This clonotype was sampled from an adult with an advanced solid tumor such as melanoma, head and neck, liver or kidney cancer. V and J are TRBV29-1 and TRBJ1-2; 11 bases match TRBD1. This sample comprised CD4+ or CD8+ T cells sorted from blood, obtained in a trial of the OX40 agonist ivuxolimab. CDR3 in DNA: TGCAGCGTGGGGACAGGGGGTTCTTCTTATGGCTACACCTTC. Translation gives CSVGTGGSSYGYTF.